These 15 T cell receptor beta chains share one sample of origin, sequenced in a study of cytomegalovirus exposure and HLA in healthy donors. The PCR had 60 Vbeta and 13 Jbeta primers. The assay was immunoSEQ multiplex PCR, and TCRdb's table has in-frame clones only and misses some. The sample shows 50,000 to 70,000 clones, about 67% of them seen only once. The sample consisted of PBMCs. Every receptor here comes from a man aged 35 to 55 in good health and CMV-seropositive.

The rearrangement links TRBV6-5 to TRBJ2-5; D gene ambiguous. The CDR3 loop spans 12 amino acids. Germline-derived CDR1 and CDR2 are MNHEY and SVGAGI. V was shortened by 6 bases and J by 1 base, with 6 bases between the two germline ends. CDR3 region: CASRAAQETQYF. In DNA, the CDR3 is TGTGCCAGCAGGGCGGCCCAAGAGACCCAGTACTTC.

The J gene is TRBJ1-1, the V gene TRBV18; D is possibly TRBD1 (5 bases). Trimming pared 3 bases from V and 3 bases from J, leaving 8 bases between. Per germline, CDR1 KGHSH and CDR2 LQKENI. The CDR3 covers 13 residues. CDR3 sequence reads: CASSPGTHTEAFF. The DNA of the CDR3 is TGTGCCAGCTCACCGGGGACTCACACTGAAGCTTTCTTT.

This clone appeared a few times. The CDR3, as DNA: TGTGCCAGCAGTGAGCAGGGGGCGGGGGTCTACGAGCAGTACTTC. Translating gives CASSEQGAGVYEQYF. The chain recombines TRBV2 with TRBJ2-7; possible D gene TRBD1, 8 bases. V was shortened by 3 bases and J by 3 bases, with 15 bases between the two germline ends. The CDR3 runs to 15 residues. Germline values: CDR1 SNHLY, CDR2 FYNNEI.

The rearrangement joins TRBV6-1 to TRBJ1-1, with a tentative D call TRBD1 (6 bases). The V end was cut by 4 bases, the J end by 2 bases, with 8 bases between. The CDR3 extends over 13 amino acids. Germline V gene sequence: CDR1 MNHNS, CDR2 SASEGT. The CDR3 region has the DNA TGTGCCAGCAGTGTGGACAGTAACACTGAAGCTTTCTTT. Protein sequence: CASSVDSNTEAFF.

The chain couples TRBV6-6 to TRBJ1-1, with D possibly TRBD1 on 5 matching bases. CDR3 length: 12 amino acids. Germline CDR1 MNHNY, CDR2 SVGAGI (reference sequence). V shed 8 bases and J shed 1 base, with 8 bases lying between them. The CDR3 protein is CASGQGNTEAFF. The DNA of the CDR3 is TGTGCCAGCGGGCAGGGGAACACTGAAGCTTTCTTT.

This rearrangement joins TRBV5-3 to TRBJ1-1, with TRBD1 identical over 11 bases. TRBV5-3 is designated an ORF whose function remains uncertain. CDR3 size: 16 residues. V gave up 2 bases and J gave up 3 bases; unmatched junction bases: 6. As DNA, the CDR3 is TGTGCCAGAAGCTTTCCGGGACAGGGGGAGGACACTGAAGCTTTCTTT. It translates to CARSFPGQGEDTEAFF.

The chain has TRBV4-1 and TRBJ1-1, with TRBD1 matching 11 bases. CDR3 length equals 18 residues. The ends lost 1 base at V and 2 bases at J; junction bases unmatched: 9. Germline CDR1 reads MGHRA; CDR2 reads YSYEKL. The CDR3 loop reads CASSQAGTGGMGNTEAFF. The CDR3 coding sequence is TGCGCCAGCAGCCAAGCCGGGACAGGGGGTATGGGAAACACTGAAGCTTTCTTT.

The chain has TRBV5-5 and TRBJ2-7; 13 nucleotides agree with TRBD2. This CDR3 is built from 16 residues. Germline-derived CDR1 and CDR2 are SGHKS and YYEKEE (reference sequence). The junction had 4 bases not matched to a gene; V was cut back by 4 bases and J by 0 bases. DNA of the CDR3: TGTGCCAGCAGCGCAGGACTAGCGGGGGACTCCTACGAGCAGTACTTC. Protein sequence: CASSAGLAGDSYEQYF.

The chain recombines TRBV5-1 with TRBJ2-1, with a weak D call TRBD1 (6 bases). This CDR3 is built from 13 residues. In germline, CDR1 is SGHRS, CDR2 YFSETQ. V lost 4 bases and J 9 bases, leaving 14 bases between the germline ends. The CDR3 here is CASSTDQGLEQFF. CDR3 bases: TGCGCCAGCAGCACTGACCAGGGGCTTGAGCAGTTCTTC.

The chain carries TRBV6-4 and TRBJ2-1; TRBD2 matches 11 bases. Trimming at V came to 3 bases and at J to 6 bases, leaving 1 base not matched to a gene. In germline, CDR1 is MRHNA, CDR2 SNTAGT. This CDR3 contains 14 residues. CDR3 protein: CASSDSGGANEQFF. DNA for the CDR3: TGTGCCAGCAGTGATAGCGGGGGGGCCAATGAGCAGTTCTTC.

This clone appeared a single time. The gene calls are TRBV18 and TRBJ2-3; TRBD2 is a possible D gene (6 bases). V was shortened by 6 bases and J by 4 bases, with 14 bases between the two germline ends. Germline lookup yields CDR1 KGHSH and CDR2 LQKENI. The CDR3 length is 14 residues. The CDR3 coding sequence is TGTGCCAGCTCTGCGGAGGGCTCTCCAGATACGCAGTATTTT. The encoded protein is CASSAEGSPDTQYF.

The chain joins TRBV5-1 to TRBJ1-1; D is unresolved. This CDR3 is built from 14 residues. Germline values: CDR1 SGHRS, CDR2 YFSETQ. Deletions cut 0 bases from V and 2 bases from J, with 8 bases between. CDR3 amino acids: CASSLEQFNTEAFF. The CDR3 nucleotides read TGCGCCAGCAGCTTGGAACAGTTTAACACTGAAGCTTTCTTT.

The genes are TRBV5-5 and TRBJ1-5; 9 bases fit TRBD1. V shed 1 base, J shed 7 bases, and the junction held 6 bases outside the gene matches. The germline CDR1 and CDR2 sequences are SGHKS and YYEKEE (reference sequence). The CDR3 runs to 15 residues. Written as DNA, the CDR3 is TGTGCCAGCAGCTTGTTGGGACAGGGCGGCCAGCCCCAGCATTTT. It encodes CASSLLGQGGQPQHF.

The chain joins TRBV27 to TRBJ1-1, with D maybe TRBD1 (6 bases). Trimming removed 4 bases at V and 5 bases at J, with 17 bases between. The CDR3 has 15 residues. CDR1 is MNHEY and CDR2 is SMNVEV in the germline V gene (reference sequence). The chain's CDR3 is CASSSHTGSITEAFF. The CDR3 nucleotides read TGTGCCAGCAGTTCACATACAGGGTCGATAACTGAAGCTTTCTTT.

The rearrangement joins TRBV4-3 to TRBJ2-7; D perhaps matches TRBD1 (7 bases). Looked up from germline, CDR1 is LGHNA and CDR2 is YSLEER. The ends were cut back, 0 bases at V and 6 bases at J, with 15 bases in the middle. This CDR3 region has 15 residues. CDR3 residues: CASSQDATGRIEQYF. Written as DNA, the CDR3 is TGCGCCAGCAGCCAAGATGCGACAGGGAGGATCGAGCAGTACTTC.